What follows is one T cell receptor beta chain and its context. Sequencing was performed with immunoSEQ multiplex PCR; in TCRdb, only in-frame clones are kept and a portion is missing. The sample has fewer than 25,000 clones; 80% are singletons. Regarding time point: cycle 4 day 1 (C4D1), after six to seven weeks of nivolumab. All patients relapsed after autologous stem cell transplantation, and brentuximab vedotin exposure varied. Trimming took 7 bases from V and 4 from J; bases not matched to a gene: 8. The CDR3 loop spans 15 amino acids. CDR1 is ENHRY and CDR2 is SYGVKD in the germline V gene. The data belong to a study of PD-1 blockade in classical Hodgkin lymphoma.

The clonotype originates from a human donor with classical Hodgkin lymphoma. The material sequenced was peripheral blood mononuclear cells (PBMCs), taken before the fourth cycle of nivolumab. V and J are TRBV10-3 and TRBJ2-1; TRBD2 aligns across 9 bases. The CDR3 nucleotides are TGTGCCATCATGGGTAGCGGGGGCCCTTACAATGAGCAGTTCTTC. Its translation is CAIMGSGGPYNEQFF.